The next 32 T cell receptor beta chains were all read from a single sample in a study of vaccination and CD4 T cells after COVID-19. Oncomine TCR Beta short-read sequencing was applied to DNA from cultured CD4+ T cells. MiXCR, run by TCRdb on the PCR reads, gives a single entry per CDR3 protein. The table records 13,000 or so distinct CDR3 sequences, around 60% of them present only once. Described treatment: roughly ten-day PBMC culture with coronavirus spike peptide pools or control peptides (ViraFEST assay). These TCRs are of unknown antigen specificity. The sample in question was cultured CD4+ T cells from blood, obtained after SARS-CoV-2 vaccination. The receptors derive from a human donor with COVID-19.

Written as DNA, the CDR3 is TGCGCCAGCGGATCGGGCGGGGCGAACACCGGGGAGCTGTTTTTT. Protein product: CASGSGGANTGELFF. This chain uses TRBV5-1 with TRBJ2-2; TRBD2 is a possible D gene (6 bases). CDR3 size: 15 residues. V was trimmed by 7 bases and J by 0 bases, leaving 13 bases between them. In germline, CDR1 is SGHRS, CDR2 YFSETQ.

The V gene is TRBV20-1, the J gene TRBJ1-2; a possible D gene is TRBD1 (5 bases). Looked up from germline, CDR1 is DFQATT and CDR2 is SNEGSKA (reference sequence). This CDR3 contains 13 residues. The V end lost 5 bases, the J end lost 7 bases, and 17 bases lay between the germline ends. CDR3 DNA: TGCAGTGCTCCCACCCCCGGGGCGGGTGGCTACACCTTC. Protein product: CSAPTPGAGGYTF.

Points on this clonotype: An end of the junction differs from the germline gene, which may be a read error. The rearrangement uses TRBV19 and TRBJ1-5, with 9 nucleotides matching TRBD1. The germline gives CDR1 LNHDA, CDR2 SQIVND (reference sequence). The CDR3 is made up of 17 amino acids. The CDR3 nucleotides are TGTGCAAGTACCAGACAGGGGGTACCCTATAGCAATCAGCCCCAGCATTTT. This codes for CASTRQGVPYSNQPQHF.

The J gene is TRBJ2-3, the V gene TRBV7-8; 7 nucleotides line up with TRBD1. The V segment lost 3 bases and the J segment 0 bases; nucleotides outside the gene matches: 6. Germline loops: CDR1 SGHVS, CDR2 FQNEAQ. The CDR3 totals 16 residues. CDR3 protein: CASSFGQVASTDTQYF. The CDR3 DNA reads TGTGCCAGCAGCTTCGGACAGGTCGCTAGCACAGATACGCAGTATTTT.

The DNA of the CDR3 is TGTGCCAGTAGTTCCGAGGACAGGGGAATCGTTGGCCCACCCCTCCACTTT. This translates into CASSSEDRGIVGPPLHF. The chain links TRBV19 to TRBJ1-6; 9 bases line up with TRBD1. Looked up from germline, CDR1 is LNHDA and CDR2 is SQIVND (reference sequence). The V and J ends lost 5 bases and 11 bases, in that order; junction bases with no gene match: 16. The CDR3 has 17 amino acids. Drawing the rest from reference TRBV19 and TRBJ1-6, the complete variable domain is DGGITQSPKYLFRKEGQNVTLSCEQNLNHDAMYWYRQDPGQGLRLIYYSQIVNDFQKGDIAEGYSVSREKKESFPLTVTSAQKNPTAFYLCASSSEDRGIVGPPLHFGNGTRLTVT.

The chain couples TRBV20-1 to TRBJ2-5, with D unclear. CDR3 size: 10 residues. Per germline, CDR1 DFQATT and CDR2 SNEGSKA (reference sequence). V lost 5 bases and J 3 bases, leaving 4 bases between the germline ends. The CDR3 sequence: CSAVKETQYF. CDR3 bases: TGCAGTGCTGTAAAAGAGACCCAGTACTTC.

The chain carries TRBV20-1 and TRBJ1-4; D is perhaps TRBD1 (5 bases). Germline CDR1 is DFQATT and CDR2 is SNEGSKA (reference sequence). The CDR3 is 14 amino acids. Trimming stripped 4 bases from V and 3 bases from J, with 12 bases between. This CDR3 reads CSATLGAANEKLFF. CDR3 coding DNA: TGCAGTGCTACCCTCGGGGCGGCTAATGAAAAACTGTTTTTT.

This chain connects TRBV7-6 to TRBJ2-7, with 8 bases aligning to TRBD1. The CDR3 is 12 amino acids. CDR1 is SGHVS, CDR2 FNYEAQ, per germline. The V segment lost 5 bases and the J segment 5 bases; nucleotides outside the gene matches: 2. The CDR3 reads CASSLDRDEQYF. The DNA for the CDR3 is TGTGCCAGCAGCCTGGACAGGGACGAGCAGTACTTC. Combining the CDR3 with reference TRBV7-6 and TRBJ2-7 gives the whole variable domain GAGVSQSPRYKVTKRGQDVALRCDPISGHVSLYWYRQALGQGPEFLTYFNYEAQQDKSGLPNDRFSAERPEGSISTLTIQRTEQRDSAMYRCASSLDRDEQYFGPGTRLTVT.

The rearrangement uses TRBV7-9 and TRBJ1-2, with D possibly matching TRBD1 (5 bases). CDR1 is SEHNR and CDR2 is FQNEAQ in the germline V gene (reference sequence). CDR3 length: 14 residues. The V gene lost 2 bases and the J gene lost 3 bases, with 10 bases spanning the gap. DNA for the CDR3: TGTGCCAGCAGCTTATCTGTAGGGGACTATGGCTACACCTTC. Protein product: CASSLSVGDYGYTF.

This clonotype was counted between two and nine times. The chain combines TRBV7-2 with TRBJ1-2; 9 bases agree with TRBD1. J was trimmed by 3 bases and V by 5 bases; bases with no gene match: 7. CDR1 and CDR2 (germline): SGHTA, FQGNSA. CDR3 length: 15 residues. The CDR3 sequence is CASSKGQGSDYGYTF. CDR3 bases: TGTGCCAGCAGCAAGGGACAGGGCTCGGACTATGGCTACACCTTC.

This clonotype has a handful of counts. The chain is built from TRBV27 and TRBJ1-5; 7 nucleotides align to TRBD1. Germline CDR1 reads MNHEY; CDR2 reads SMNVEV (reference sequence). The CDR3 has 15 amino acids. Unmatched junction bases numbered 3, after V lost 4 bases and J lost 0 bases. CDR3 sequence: CASSSGTDSNQPQHF. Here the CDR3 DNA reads TGTGCCAGCAGTTCCGGGACAGATAGCAATCAGCCCCAGCATTTT.

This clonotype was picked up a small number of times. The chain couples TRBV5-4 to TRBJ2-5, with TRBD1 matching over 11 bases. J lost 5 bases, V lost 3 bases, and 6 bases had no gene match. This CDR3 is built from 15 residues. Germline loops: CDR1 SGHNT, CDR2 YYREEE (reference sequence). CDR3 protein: CASSSGQGARETQYF. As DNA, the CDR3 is TGTGCCAGCAGCTCTGGACAGGGGGCACGGGAGACCCAGTACTTC.

CDR3 nucleotides: TGTGCCATCAGTCCCGGGACAGGGCGCGATGGCTACACCTTC. It yields the protein CAISPGTGRDGYTF. The chain employs TRBV10-3 and TRBJ1-2; 9 bases line up with TRBD1. The germline gives CDR1 ENHRY, CDR2 SYGVKD. This CDR3 is 14 amino acids long. V gave up 5 bases and J gave up 6 bases; unmatched junction bases: 7.

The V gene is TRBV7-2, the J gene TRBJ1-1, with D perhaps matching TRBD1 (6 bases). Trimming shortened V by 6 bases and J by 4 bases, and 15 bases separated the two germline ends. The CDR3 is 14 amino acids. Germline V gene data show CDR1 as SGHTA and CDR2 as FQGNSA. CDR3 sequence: CASSPGVWITEAFF. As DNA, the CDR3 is TGTGCCAGCAGTCCAGGGGTATGGATCACTGAAGCTTTCTTT.

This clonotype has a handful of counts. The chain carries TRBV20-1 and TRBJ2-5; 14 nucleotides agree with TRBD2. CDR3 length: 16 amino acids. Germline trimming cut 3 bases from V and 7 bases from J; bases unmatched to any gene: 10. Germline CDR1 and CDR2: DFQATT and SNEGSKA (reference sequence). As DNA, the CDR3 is TGCAGTGCTAGTTCGGGGACTAGCGGGGGATATGCGACCCAGTACTTC. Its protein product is CSASSGTSGGYATQYF.

CDR3 region: CASSLVNRGGEKLFF. For the CDR3, the DNA is TGTGCCAGCAGCTTAGTAAACAGGGGAGGTGAAAAACTGTTTTTT. The chain has TRBV7-2 and TRBJ1-4; 7 bases map to TRBD1. V lost 1 base, J lost 7 bases, and 6 bases stayed unmatched. CDR3 size: 15 residues. In germline, CDR1 is SGHTA, CDR2 FQGNSA. Variable domain in full (rest from reference TRBV7-2 and TRBJ1-4): GAGVSQSPSNKVTEKGKDVELRCDPISGHTALYWYRQSLGQGLEFLIYFQGNSAPDKSGLPSDRFSAERTGGSVSTLTIQRTQQEDSAVYLCASSLVNRGGEKLFFGSGTQLSVL.

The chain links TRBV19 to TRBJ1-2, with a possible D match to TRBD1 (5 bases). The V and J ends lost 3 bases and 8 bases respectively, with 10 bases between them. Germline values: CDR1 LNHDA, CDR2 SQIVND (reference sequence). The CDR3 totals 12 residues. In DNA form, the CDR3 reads TGTGCCAGTAGTATTTTAGGGGAAGGCTACACCTTC. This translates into CASSILGEGYTF.

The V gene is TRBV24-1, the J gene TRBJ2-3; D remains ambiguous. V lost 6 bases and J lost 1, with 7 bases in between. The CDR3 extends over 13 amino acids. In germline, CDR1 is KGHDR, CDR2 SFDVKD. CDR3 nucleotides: TGTGCCACCAGTAACCCGGGCACAGATACGCAGTATTTT. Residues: CATSNPGTDTQYF.

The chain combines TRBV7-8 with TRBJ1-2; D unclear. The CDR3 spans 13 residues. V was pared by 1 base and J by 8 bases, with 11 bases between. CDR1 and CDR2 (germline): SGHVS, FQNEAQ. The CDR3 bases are TGTGCCAGCAGCTTAGGTGGCCGGAGCGGCTACACCTTC. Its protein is CASSLGGRSGYTF.

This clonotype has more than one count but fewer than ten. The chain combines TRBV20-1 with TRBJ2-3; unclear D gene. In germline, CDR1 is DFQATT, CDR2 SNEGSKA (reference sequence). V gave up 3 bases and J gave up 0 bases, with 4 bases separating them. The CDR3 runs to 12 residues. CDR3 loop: CSASTSTDTQYF. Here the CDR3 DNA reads TGCAGTGCTAGCACTAGCACAGATACGCAGTATTTT.

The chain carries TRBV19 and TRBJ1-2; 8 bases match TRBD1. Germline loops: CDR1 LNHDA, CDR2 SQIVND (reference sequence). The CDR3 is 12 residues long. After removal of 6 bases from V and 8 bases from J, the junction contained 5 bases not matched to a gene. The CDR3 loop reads CASRDRALGYTF. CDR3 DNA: TGTGCCAGTAGGGACAGGGCGCTGGGCTACACCTTC.

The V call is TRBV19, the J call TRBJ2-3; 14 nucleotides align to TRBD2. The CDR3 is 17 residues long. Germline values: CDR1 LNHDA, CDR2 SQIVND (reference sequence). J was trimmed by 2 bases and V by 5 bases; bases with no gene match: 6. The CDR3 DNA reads TGTGCCAGTAGTCCGAGACTAGCGGGGGGGCCCACAGATACGCAGTATTTT. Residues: CASSPRLAGGPTDTQYF.

This CDR3 is CASSLGQKTEETQYF. CDR3 DNA sequence: TGTGCCAGCAGCTTAGGACAGAAAACTGAAGAGACCCAGTACTTC. The chain combines TRBV11-3 with TRBJ2-5; D might be TRBD1 (5 bases). The V gene's germline CDR1 is SGHNT and CDR2 YENEEA. This CDR3 region has 15 residues. V was clipped by 1 base and J by 3 bases, with 12 bases between them.

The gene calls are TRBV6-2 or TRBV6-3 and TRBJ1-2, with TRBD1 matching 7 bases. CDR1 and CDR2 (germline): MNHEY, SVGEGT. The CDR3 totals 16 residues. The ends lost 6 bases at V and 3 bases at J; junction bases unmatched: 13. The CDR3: CASSHIDRAGDYGYTF. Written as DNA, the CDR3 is TGTGCCAGCAGCCACATCGACAGGGCTGGGGACTATGGCTACACCTTC.

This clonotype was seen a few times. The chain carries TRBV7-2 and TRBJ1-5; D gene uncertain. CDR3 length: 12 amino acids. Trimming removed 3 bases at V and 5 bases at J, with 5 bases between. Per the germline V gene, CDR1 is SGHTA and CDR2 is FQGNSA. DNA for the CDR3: TGTGCCAGCAGCTTTTATGATCAGCCCCAGCATTTT. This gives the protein CASSFYDQPQHF. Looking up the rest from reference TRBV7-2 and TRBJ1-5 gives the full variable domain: GAGVSQSPSNKVTEKGKDVELRCDPISGHTALYWYRQSLGQGLEFLIYFQGNSAPDKSGLPSDRFSAERTGGSVSTLTIQRTQQEDSAVYLCASSFYDQPQHFGDGTRLSIL.

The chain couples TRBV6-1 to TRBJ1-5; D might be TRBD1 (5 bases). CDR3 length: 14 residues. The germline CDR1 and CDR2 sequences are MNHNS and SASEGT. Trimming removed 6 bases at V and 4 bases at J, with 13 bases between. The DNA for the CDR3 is TGTGCCAGCAGCCGCCCAGGGCCGAATCAGCCCCAGCATTTT. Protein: CASSRPGPNQPQHF.

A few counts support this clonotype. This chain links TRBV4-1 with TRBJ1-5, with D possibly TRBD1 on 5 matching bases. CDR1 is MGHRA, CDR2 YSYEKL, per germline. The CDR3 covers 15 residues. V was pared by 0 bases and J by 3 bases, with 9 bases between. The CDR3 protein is CASSQDGGINQPQHF. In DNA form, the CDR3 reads TGCGCCAGCAGCCAAGATGGGGGGATCAATCAGCCCCAGCATTTT.

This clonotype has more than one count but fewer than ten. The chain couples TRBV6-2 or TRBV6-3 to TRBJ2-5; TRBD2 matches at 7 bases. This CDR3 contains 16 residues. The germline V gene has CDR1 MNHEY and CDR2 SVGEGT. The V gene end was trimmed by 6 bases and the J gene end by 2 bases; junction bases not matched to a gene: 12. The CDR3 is CASSPYGSGPQETQYF. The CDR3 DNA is TGTGCCAGCAGCCCCTATGGTAGCGGGCCACAAGAGACCCAGTACTTC.

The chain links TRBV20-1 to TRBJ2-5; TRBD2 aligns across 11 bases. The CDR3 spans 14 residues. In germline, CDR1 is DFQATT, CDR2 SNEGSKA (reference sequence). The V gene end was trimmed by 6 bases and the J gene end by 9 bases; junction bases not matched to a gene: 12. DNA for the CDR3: TGCAGTGCCCCCTCTAGCGGGGGGTCGTCGGCCCAGTACTTC. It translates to CSAPSSGGSSAQYF.

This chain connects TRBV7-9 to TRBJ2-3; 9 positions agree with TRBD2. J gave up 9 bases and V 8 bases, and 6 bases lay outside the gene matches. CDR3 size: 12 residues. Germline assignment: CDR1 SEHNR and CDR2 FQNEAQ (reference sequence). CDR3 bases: TGTGCCAGCGACGAAGGACTAGCGACGCAGTATTTT. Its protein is CASDEGLATQYF.

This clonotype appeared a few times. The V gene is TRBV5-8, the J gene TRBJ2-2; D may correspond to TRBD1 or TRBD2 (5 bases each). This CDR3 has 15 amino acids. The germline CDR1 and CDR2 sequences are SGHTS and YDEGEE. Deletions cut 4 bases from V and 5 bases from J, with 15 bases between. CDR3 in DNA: TGTGCCAGCAGCCAAGGGGATAGGAGGACCGGGGAGCTGTTTTTT. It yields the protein CASSQGDRRTGELFF.

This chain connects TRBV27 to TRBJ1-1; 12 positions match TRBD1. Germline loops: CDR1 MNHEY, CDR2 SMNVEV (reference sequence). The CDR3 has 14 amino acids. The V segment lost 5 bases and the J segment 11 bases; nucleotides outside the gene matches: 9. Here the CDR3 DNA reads TGTGCCAGCAGTAAAACCGGGACAGGGGGCTCGGCTTTCTTT. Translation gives CASSKTGTGGSAFF.